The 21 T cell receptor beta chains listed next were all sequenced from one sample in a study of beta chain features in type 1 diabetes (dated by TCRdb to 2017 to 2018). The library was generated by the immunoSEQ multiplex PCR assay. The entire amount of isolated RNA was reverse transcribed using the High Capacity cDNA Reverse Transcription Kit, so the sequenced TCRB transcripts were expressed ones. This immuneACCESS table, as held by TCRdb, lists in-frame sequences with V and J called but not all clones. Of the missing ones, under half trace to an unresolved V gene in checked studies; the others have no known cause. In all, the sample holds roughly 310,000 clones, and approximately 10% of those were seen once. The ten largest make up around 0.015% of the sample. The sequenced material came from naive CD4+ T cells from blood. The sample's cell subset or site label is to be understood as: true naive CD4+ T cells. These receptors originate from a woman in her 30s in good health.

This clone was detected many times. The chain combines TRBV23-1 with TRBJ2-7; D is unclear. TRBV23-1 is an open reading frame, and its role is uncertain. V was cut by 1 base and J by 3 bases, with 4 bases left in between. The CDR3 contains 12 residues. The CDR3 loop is CASSQLSYEQYF. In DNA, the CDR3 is TGCGCCAGCAGTCAATTGAGCTACGAGCAGTACTTC.

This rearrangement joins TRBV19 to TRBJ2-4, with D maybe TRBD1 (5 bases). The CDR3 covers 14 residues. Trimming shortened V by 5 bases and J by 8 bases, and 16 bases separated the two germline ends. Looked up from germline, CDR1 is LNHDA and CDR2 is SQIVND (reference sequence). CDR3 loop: CASSLAGLGYIQYF. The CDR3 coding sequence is TGTGCCAGTAGTTTAGCAGGGCTGGGCTACATTCAGTACTTC.

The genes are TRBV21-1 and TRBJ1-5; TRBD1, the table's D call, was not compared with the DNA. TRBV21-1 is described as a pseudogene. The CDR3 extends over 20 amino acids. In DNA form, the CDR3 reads TGTGCCAGCAGCAAAACTATTCTGGACGGGACAGGAGATAGCAATCAGCCCCAGCATTTT. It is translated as CASSKTILDGTGDSNQPQHF.

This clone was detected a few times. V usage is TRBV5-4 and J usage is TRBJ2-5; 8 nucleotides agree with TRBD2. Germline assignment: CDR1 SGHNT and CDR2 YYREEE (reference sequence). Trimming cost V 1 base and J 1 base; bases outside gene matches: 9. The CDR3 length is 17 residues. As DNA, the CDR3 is TGTGCCAGCAGCTTGTTAATGCTAGCGGGCCGCCAAGAGACCCAGTACTTC. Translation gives CASSLLMLAGRQETQYF.

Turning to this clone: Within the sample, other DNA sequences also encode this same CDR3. For the CDR3, the DNA is TGCAGTGCTACGGGGAGTTACGAGCAGTACTTC. Its protein product is CSATGSYEQYF. The V gene is TRBV20-1, the J gene TRBJ2-7, with a possible D match to TRBD2 (5 bases). The CDR3 has 11 amino acids. Germline-derived CDR1 and CDR2 are DFQATT and SNEGSKA (reference sequence). V lost 4 bases and J 4 bases, leaving 8 bases between the germline ends.

Here the CDR3 DNA reads TGTGCCTGGAGTGTAACGGGACTGCAACACGAGCAGTACTTC. This sequence encodes CAWSVTGLQHEQYF. The rearrangement links TRBV30 to TRBJ2-5; possible D gene TRBD2, 6 bases. The last part of the DNA fits TRBJ2-7 better; the J call may be wrong. The CDR3 covers 14 residues. Germline CDR1 and CDR2: GTSNPN and SVGIG (reference sequence).

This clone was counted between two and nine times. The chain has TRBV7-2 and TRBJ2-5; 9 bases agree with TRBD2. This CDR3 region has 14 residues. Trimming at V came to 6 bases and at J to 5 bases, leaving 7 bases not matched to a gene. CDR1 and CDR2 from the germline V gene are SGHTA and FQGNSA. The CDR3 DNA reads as TGTGCCAGCAGGGTAGCGGGAGTAGGGGAGACCCAGTACTTC. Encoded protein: CASRVAGVGETQYF.

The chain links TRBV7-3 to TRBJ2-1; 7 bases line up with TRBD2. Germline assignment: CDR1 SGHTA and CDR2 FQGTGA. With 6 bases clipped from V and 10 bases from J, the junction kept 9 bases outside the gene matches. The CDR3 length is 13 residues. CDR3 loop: CASRPSGVKEQFF. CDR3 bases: TGTGCCAGCAGACCCAGCGGGGTAAAAGAGCAGTTCTTC.

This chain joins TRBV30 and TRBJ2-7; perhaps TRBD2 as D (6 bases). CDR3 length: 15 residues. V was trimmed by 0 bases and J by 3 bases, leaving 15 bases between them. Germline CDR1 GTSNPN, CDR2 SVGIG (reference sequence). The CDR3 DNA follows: TGTGCCTGGAGTGTACGGGAGTCTTCCGACTACGAGCAGTACTTC. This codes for CAWSVRESSDYEQYF.

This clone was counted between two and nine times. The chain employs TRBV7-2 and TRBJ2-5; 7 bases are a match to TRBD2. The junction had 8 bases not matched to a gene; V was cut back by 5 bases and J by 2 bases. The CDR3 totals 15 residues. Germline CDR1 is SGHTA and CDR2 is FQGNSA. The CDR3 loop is CASSTMGGGQETQYF. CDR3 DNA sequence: TGTGCCAGCAGCACTATGGGGGGGGGACAAGAGACCCAGTACTTC. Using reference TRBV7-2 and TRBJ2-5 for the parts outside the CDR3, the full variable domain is GAGVSQSPSNKVTEKGKDVELRCDPISGHTALYWYRQSLGQGLEFLIYFQGNSAPDKSGLPSDRFSAERTGGSVSTLTIQRTQQEDSAVYLCASSTMGGGQETQYFGPGTRLLVL.

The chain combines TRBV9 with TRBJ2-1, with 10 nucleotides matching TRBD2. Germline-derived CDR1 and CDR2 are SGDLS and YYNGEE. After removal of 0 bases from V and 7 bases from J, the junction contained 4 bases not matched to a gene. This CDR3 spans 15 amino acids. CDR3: CASSVGVAGGNEQFF. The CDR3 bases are TGTGCCAGCAGCGTAGGAGTAGCGGGAGGAAATGAGCAGTTCTTC.

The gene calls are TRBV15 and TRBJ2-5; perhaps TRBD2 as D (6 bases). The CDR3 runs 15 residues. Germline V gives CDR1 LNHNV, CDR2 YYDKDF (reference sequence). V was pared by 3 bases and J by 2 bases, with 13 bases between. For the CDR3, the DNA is TGTGCCACCAGCAGTAGGGCGGGGCTACAAGAGACCCAGTACTTC. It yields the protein CATSSRAGLQETQYF.

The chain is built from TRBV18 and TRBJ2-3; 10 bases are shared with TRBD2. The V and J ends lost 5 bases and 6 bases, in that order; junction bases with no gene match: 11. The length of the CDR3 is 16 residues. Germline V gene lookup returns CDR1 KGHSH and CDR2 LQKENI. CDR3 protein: CASSSQREGLTDTQYF. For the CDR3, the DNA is TGTGCCAGCTCATCCCAGCGGGAGGGCCTCACGGATACGCAGTATTTT. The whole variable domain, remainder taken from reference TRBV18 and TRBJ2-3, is NAGVMQNPRHLVRRRGQEARLRCSPMKGHSHVYWYRQLPEEGLKFMVYLQKENIIDESGMPKERFSAEFPKEGPSILRIQQVVRGDSAAYFCASSSQREGLTDTQYFGPGTRLTVL.

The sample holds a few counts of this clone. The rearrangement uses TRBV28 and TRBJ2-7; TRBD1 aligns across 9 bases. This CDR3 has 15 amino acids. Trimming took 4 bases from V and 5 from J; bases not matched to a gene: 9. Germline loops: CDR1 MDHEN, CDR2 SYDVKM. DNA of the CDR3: TGTGCCAGCAGTTCCTCCGGGACAGGGAGCCACGAGCAGTACTTC. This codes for CASSSSGTGSHEQYF.

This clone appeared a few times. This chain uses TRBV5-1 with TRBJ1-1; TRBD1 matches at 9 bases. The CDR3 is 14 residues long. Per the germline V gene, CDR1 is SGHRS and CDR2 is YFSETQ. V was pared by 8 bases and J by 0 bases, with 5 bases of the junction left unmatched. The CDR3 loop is CASTGGRMNTEAFF. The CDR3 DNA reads TGCGCCAGTACAGGGGGCCGGATGAACACTGAAGCTTTCTTT.

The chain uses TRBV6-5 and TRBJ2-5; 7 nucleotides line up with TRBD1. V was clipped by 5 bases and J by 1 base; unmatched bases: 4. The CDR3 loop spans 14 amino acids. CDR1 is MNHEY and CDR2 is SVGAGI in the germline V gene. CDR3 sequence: CASSTGQVQETQYF. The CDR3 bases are TGTGCCAGCAGTACAGGACAGGTCCAAGAGACCCAGTACTTC.

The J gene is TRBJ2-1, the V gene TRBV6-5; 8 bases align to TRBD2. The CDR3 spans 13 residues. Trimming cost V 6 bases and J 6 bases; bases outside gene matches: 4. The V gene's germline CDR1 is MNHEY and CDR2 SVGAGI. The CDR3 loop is CASRGLGSNEQFF. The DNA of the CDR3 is TGTGCCAGCAGGGGACTAGGTTCCAATGAGCAGTTCTTC.

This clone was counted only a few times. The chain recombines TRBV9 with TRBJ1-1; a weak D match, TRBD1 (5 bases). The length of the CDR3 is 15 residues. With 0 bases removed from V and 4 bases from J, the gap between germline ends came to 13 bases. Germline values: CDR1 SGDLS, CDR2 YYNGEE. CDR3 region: CASSVDKGLGTEAFF. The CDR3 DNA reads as TGTGCCAGCAGCGTAGACAAGGGACTGGGCACTGAAGCTTTCTTT.

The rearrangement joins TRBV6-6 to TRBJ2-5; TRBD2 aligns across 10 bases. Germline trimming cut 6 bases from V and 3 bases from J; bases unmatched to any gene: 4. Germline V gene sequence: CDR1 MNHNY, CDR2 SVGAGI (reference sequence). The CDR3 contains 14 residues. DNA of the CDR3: TGTGCCAGCAGCCGTGGACTAGCGGAAGAGACCCAGTACTTC. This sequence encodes CASSRGLAEETQYF.

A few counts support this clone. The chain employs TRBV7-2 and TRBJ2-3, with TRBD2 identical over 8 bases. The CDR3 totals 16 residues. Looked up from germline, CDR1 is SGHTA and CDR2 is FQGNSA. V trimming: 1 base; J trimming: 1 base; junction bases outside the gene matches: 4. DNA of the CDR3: TGTGCCAGCAGCTTAGGACTAGCGTTGGGCACAGATACGCAGTATTTT. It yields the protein CASSLGLALGTDTQYF.

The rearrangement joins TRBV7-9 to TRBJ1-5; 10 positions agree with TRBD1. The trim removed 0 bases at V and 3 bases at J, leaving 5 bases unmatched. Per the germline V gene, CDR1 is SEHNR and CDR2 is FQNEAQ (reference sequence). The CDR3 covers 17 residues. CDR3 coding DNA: TGTGCCAGCAGCTTAGCGGCGGGGACAGGGGACAATCAGCCCCAGCATTTT. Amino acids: CASSLAAGTGDNQPQHF. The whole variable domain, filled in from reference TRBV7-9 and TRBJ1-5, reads DTGVSQNPRHKITKRGQNVTFRCDPISEHNRLYWYRQTLGQGPEFLTYFQNEAQLEKSRLLSDRFSAERPKGSFSTLEIQRTEQGDSAMYLCASSLAAGTGDNQPQHFGDGTRLSIL.